Shown below are 14 T cell receptor beta chains from a single sample sequenced in a study of identical twins. Each CDR3 protein gets one entry after TCRdb re-called the 5' RACE reads with MiXCR. The data show roughly 540,000 distinct CDR3 sequences, with less than 25% seen just once and 0.91% held by the top ten. The data also belong to a second study, concerning T cells expressing NK-cell markers.

Sequenced: CD4+ T cells sorted from blood. The receptors were gathered from a woman between 18 and 30 years old in good health.

As concerns this clonotype: A junction boundary mismatches the germline segment, possibly from a read error. This rearrangement joins TRBV6-2 or TRBV6-3 to TRBJ2-4; a possible D gene is TRBD1 (5 bases). The CDR3 covers 13 residues. Germline loops: CDR1 MNHEY, CDR2 SVGEGT. The chain's CDR3 is CASGRQGVNIQNF. CDR3 nucleotides: TGTGCCAGCGGACGTCAGGGCGTGAACATTCAGAACTTC.

This clonotype was observed at least ten times. The chain carries TRBV15 and TRBJ1-1; TRBD1 matches 9 bases. CDR3 length equals 13 residues. Trimming at V came to 5 bases and at J to 11 bases, leaving 9 bases not matched to a gene. Germline CDR1 reads LNHNV; CDR2 reads YYDKDF (reference sequence). CDR3 amino acids: CATSQGQGVYAFF. The DNA for the CDR3 is TGTGCCACCAGCCAGGGACAGGGTGTGTATGCTTTCTTT.

The chain links TRBV20-1 to TRBJ2-6; TRBD2 might be the D (5 bases). The CDR3 has 17 amino acids. V shed 3 bases and J shed 0 bases, with 15 bases lying between them. CDR1 and CDR2 from the germline V gene are DFQATT and SNEGSKA (reference sequence). CDR3 in amino acids: CSASEGQGRSGANVLTF. The CDR3 nucleotides are TGCAGTGCTAGTGAGGGTCAAGGCCGCTCTGGGGCCAACGTCCTGACTTTC.

This chain connects TRBV5-1 to TRBJ2-1; 8 bases are a match to TRBD2. The CDR3 is 14 residues long. The V segment lost 4 bases and the J segment 3 bases; nucleotides outside the gene matches: 3. Germline loops: CDR1 SGHRS, CDR2 YFSETQ. CDR3 in DNA: TGCGCCAGCAGCCCCGGGACTAGCTACAATGAGCAGTTCTTC. Its protein is CASSPGTSYNEQFF.

The V gene is TRBV13, the J gene TRBJ1-1; D call uncertain. The V gene lost 2 bases and the J gene lost 3 bases, with 16 bases spanning the gap. The CDR3 is made up of 16 amino acids. Germline values: CDR1 PRHDT, CDR2 FYEKMQ (reference sequence). The CDR3 here is CASSLRRRERDTEAFF. The DNA for the CDR3 is TGTGCCAGCAGCTTAAGAAGGCGGGAGAGAGACACTGAAGCTTTCTTT.

This clonotype was seen a handful of times. The rearrangement joins TRBV5-5 to TRBJ2-7; 7 bases align to TRBD1. Germline values: CDR1 SGHKS, CDR2 YYEKEE (reference sequence). V lost 3 bases to trimming and J lost 0 bases; unmatched junction nucleotides: 15. The CDR3 consists of 18 residues. The CDR3 region is CASSSPTGINPSSYEQYF. The CDR3 nucleotides read TGTGCCAGCAGCTCACCGACAGGGATCAACCCCAGCTCCTACGAGCAGTACTTC.

This clonotype was counted many times. The chain uses TRBV12-3 or TRBV12-4 and TRBJ2-5, with TRBD2 as a possible D gene (5 bases). The germline V and J ends were trimmed by 6 bases and 7 bases, with 21 bases remaining between them. This CDR3 is 15 amino acids long. The CDR3 DNA reads TGTGCCAGCAGAAAGGGAGACTATACGACTCGGACCCAGTACTTC. Translation: CASRKGDYTTRTQYF.

This sequence joins TRBV20-1 and TRBJ2-7; perhaps TRBD1 as D (6 bases). Trimming pared 5 bases from V and 2 bases from J, leaving 10 bases between. Germline CDR1 and CDR2: DFQATT and SNEGSKA (reference sequence). This CDR3 contains 12 residues. The DNA of the CDR3 is TGCAGTGCTGGCCGGGACACCTACGAGCAGTACTTC. Translating gives CSAGRDTYEQYF.

This clonotype showed up just a few times. The J gene is TRBJ2-7, the V gene TRBV7-9; maybe TRBD1 (5 bases). The CDR3 covers 13 residues. Deletions cut 4 bases from V and 7 bases from J, with 14 bases between. The germline V gene encodes CDR1 SEHNR and CDR2 FQNEAQ (reference sequence). The CDR3 loop is CASSSQGFGEQYF. The CDR3 coding sequence is TGTGCCAGCAGCTCGCAGGGCTTTGGGGAGCAGTACTTC.

In its sample, this clonotype was seen a few times. This chain links TRBV25-1 with TRBJ1-1, with TRBD1 as a possible D gene (6 bases). Trimming stripped 7 bases from V and 4 bases from J, with 13 bases between. CDR1 and CDR2 from the germline V gene are MGHDK and SYGVNS. CDR3 length: 13 residues. CDR3 protein: CASKSGAGTEAFF. Here the CDR3 DNA reads TGTGCCAGCAAGTCGGGGGCCGGCACTGAAGCTTTCTTT.

This clonotype has a handful of counts. The genes are TRBV20-1 and TRBJ2-7; D uncertain. Germline-derived CDR1 and CDR2 are DFQATT and SNEGSKA (reference sequence). The CDR3 is 12 amino acids. Trimming shortened V by 5 bases and J by 3 bases, and 11 bases separated the two germline ends. The CDR3 sequence is CSARTLHYEQYF. The CDR3 DNA follows: TGCAGTGCTCGTACCCTCCACTACGAGCAGTACTTC.

This sequence joins TRBV2 and TRBJ2-1; a possible D gene is TRBD2 (6 bases). V was pared by 9 bases and J by 0 bases, with 15 bases between. The germline gives CDR1 SNHLY, CDR2 FYNNEI. This CDR3 has 15 amino acids. Written as DNA, the CDR3 is TGTGCCAGTTCGAACGGAGGGAGCTCCTACAATGAGCAGTTCTTC. It is translated as CASSNGGSSYNEQFF.

The genes are TRBV7-8 and TRBJ1-1; D gene unclear. V was pared by 5 bases and J by 1 base, with 8 bases between. Germline assignment: CDR1 SGHVS and CDR2 FQNEAQ. This CDR3 is built from 13 residues. CDR3 loop: CASSTDSNTEAFF. In DNA, the CDR3 is TGTGCCAGCAGCACGGACTCGAACACTGAAGCTTTCTTT.

The chain recombines TRBV15 with TRBJ1-2; unclear D gene. Germline V gives CDR1 LNHNV, CDR2 YYDKDF (reference sequence). CDR3 length: 12 amino acids. V was pared by 8 bases and J by 0 bases, with 7 bases between. In DNA form, the CDR3 reads TGTGCCACCTCCTGGGCTAACTATGGCTACACCTTC. Translated: CATSWANYGYTF.